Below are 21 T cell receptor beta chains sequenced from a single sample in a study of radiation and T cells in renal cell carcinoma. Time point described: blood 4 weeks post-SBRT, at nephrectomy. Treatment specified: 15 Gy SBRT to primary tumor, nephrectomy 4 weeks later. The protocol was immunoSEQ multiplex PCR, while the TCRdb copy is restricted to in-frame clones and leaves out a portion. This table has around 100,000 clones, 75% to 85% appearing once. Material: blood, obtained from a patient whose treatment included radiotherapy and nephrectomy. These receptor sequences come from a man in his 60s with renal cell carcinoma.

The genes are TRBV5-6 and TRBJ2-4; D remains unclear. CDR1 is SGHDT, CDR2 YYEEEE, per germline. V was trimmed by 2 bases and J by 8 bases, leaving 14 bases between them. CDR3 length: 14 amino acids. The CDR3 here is CASSFVSDGDIQYF. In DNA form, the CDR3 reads TGTGCCAGCAGCTTCGTTAGTGATGGGGACATTCAGTACTTC.

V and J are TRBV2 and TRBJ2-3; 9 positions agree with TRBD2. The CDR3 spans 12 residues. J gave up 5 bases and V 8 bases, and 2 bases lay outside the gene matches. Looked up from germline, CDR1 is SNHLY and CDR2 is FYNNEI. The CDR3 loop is CASELAGDTQYF. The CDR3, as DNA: TGTGCCAGCGAACTAGCGGGAGATACGCAGTATTTT.

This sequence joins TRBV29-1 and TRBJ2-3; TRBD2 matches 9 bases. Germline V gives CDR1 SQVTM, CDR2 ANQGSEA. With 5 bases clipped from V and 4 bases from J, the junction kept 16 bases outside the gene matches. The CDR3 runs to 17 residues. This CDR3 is CSVTTPGGSGSADTQYF. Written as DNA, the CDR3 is TGCAGCGTTACTACCCCCGGAGGTAGCGGGAGCGCAGATACGCAGTATTTT.

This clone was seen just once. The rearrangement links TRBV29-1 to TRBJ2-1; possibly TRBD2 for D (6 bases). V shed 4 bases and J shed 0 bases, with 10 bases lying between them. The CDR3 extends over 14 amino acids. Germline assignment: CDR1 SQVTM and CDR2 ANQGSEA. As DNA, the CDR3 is TGCAGCGTTGGGGCCGGGAGCTCCTACAATGAGCAGTTCTTC. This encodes CSVGAGSSYNEQFF.

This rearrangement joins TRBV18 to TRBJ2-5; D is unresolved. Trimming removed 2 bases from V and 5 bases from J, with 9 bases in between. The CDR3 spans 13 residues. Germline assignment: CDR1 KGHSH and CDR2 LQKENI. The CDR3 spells CASSPAALETQYF. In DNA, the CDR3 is TGTGCCAGCTCACCAGCCGCGTTGGAGACCCAGTACTTC.

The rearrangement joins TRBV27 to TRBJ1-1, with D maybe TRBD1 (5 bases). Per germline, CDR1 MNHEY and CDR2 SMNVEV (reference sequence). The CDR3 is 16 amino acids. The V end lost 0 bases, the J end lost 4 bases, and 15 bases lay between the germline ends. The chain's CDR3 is CASSLSTGTQTTEAFF. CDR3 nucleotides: TGTGCCAGCAGTTTATCTACCGGGACCCAAACCACTGAAGCTTTCTTT.

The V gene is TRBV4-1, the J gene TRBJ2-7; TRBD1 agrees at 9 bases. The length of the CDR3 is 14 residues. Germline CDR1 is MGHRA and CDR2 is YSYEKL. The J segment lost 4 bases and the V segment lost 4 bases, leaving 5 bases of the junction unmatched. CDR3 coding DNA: TGCGCCAGCAGCCCCCGGGACAGGGAGTACGAGCAGTACTTC. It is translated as CASSPRDREYEQYF.

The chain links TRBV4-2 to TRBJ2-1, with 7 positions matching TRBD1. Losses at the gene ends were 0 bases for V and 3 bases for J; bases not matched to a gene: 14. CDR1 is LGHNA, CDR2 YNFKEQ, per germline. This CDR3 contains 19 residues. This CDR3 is CASSQDTTDDRVNYNEQFF. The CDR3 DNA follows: TGTGCCAGCAGCCAAGATACGACTGACGACAGGGTTAACTACAATGAGCAGTTCTTC.

CDR3 in amino acids: CASSEGGVVYGYTF. CDR3 nucleotide sequence: TGTGCCAGCAGTGAGGGAGGTGTGGTCTATGGCTACACCTTC. J is TRBJ1-2 and V is TRBV2; D not certain. Trimming cost V 3 bases and J 4 bases, with 12 bases left between them. This CDR3 contains 14 residues. Looked up from germline, CDR1 is SNHLY and CDR2 is FYNNEI.

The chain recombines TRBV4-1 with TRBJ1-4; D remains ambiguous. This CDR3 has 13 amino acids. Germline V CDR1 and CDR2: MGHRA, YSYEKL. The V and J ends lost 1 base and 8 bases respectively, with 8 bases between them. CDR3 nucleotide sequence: TGCGCCAGCAGCCAAGGAAGGGTAGAAAAACTGTTTTTT. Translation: CASSQGRVEKLFF.

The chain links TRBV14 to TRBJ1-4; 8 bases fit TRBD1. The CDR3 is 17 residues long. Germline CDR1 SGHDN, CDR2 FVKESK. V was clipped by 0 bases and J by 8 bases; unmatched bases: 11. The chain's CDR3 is CASSQDSWTGLGEKLFF. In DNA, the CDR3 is TGTGCCAGCAGCCAAGATTCTTGGACAGGGCTCGGCGAAAAACTGTTTTTT. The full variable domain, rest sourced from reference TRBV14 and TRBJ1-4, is EAGVTQFPSHSVIEKGQTVTLRCDPISGHDNLYWYRRVMGKEIKFLLHFVKESKQDESGMPNNRFLAERTGGTYSTLKVQPAELEDSGVYFCASSQDSWTGLGEKLFFGSGTQLSVL.

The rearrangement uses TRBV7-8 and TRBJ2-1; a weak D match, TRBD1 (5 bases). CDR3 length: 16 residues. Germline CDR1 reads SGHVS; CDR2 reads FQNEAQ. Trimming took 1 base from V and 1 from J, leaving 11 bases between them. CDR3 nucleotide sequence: TGTGCCAGCAGCTTAGAGTCAGGGATATCCTACAATGAGCAGTTCTTC. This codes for CASSLESGISYNEQFF.

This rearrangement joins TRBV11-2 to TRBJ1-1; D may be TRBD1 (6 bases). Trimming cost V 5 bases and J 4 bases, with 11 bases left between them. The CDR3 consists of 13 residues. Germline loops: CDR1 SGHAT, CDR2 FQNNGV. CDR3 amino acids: CASSLIRGTEAFF. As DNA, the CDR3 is TGTGCCAGCAGCCTCATCAGGGGCACTGAAGCTTTCTTT.

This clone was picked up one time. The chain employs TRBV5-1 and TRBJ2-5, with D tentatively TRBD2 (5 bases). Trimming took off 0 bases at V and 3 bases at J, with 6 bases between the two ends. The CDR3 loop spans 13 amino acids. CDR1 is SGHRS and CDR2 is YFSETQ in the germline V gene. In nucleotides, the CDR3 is TGCGCCAGCAGCTTGGTGGGAGAAGAGACCCAGTACTTC. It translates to CASSLVGEETQYF. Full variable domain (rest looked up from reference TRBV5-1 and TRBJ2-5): KAGVTQTPRYLIKTRGQQVTLSCSPISGHRSVSWYQQTPGQGLQFLFEYFSETQRNKGNFPGRFSGRQFSNSRSEMNVSTLELGDSALYLCASSLVGEETQYFGPGTRLLVL.

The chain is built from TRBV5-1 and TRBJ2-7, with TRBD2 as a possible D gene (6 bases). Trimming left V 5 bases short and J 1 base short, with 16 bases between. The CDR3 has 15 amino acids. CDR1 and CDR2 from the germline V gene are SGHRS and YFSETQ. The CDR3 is CASSKKEGRSYEQYF. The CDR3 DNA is TGCGCCAGCAGTAAAAAGGAGGGGCGATCCTACGAGCAGTACTTC.

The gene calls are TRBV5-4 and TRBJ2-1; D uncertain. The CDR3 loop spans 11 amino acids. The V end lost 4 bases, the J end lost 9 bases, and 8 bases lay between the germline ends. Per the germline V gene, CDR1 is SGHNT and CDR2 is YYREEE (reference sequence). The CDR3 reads CASSRMFEQFF. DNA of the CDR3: TGTGCCAGCAGCCGTATGTTTGAGCAGTTCTTC. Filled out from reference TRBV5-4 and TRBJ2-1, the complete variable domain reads ETGVTQSPTHLIKTRGQQVTLRCSSQSGHNTVSWYQQALGQGPQFIFQYYREEENGRGNFPPRFSGLQFPNYSSELNVNALELDDSALYLCASSRMFEQFFGPGTRLTVL.

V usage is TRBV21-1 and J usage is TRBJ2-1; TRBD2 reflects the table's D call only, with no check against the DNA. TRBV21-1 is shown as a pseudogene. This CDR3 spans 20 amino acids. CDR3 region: CASSKLPGLAGGPTYNEQFF. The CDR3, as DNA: TGTGCCAGCAGCAAACTTCCGGGACTAGCGGGAGGGCCCACCTACAATGAGCAGTTCTTC.

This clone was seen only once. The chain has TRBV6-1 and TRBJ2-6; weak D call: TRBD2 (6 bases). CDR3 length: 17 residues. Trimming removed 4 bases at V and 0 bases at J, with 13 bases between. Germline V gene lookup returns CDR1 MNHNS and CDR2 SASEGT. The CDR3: CASSGGRGGSGANVLTF. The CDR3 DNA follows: TGTGCCAGCAGTGGGGGACGGGGAGGCTCTGGGGCCAACGTCCTGACTTTC.

The CDR3 spells CASSSPELAGREQYF. The CDR3 coding sequence is TGTGCCAGCAGCTCGCCCGAACTAGCGGGCAGGGAGCAGTACTTC. V gene TRBV7-6 combines with J gene TRBJ2-7, with 9 bases aligning to TRBD2. J lost 7 bases, V lost 4 bases, and 11 bases had no gene match. The CDR3 contains 15 residues. Germline values: CDR1 SGHVS, CDR2 FNYEAQ.

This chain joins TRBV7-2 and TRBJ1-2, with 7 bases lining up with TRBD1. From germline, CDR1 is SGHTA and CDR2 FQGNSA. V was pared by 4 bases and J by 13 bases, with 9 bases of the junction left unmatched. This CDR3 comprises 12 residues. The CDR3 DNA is TGTGCCAGCAGCTCGGGACAGCACCACCCCACCTTC. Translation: CASSSGQHHPTF.

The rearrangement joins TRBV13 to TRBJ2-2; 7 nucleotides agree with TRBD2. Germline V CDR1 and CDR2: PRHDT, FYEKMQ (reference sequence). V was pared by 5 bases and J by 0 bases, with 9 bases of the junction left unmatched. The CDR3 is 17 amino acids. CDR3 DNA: TGTGCCAGCAGCGTTCCGGCTAGCGGAGCGAACACCGGGGAGCTGTTTTTT. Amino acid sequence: CASSVPASGANTGELFF.